This T cell receptor beta chain was sequenced for a study of T cells after yellow fever vaccination. This clonotype has a count of ten or more. Per germline, CDR1 SGHRS and CDR2 YFSETQ. This CDR3 comprises 14 residues. V lost 1 base, J lost 6 bases, and 13 bases lay in between. TCRdb fed the 5' RACE reads into MiXCR, producing one record per CDR3 protein. The sample carries about 300,000 distinct CDR3 sequences, roughly 4% recorded once. The V call is TRBV5-1, the J call TRBJ1-1; a weak D match, TRBD1 (6 bases). The sequence came from a man aged 18 to 35 who received the YFV17D yellow fever vaccine. The sample was PBMCs, taken 5 days after the yellow fever booster vaccination. The CDR3: CASSLNPGDPEAFF. In nucleotides, the CDR3 is TGCGCCAGCAGCTTGAACCCAGGGGACCCTGAAGCTTTCTTT. Full variable domain (outside the CDR3, taken from reference TRBV5-1 and TRBJ1-1): KAGVTQTPRYLIKTRGQQVTLSCSPISGHRSVSWYQQTPGQGLQFLFEYFSETQRNKGNFPGRFSGRQFSNSRSEMNVSTLELGDSALYLCASSLNPGDPEAFFGQGTRLTVV.